This entry lists 23 T cell receptor beta chains sequenced from one sample in a study of shared clonotypes between healthy human individuals. TCRdb's table, derived via immunoSEQ multiplex PCR, lists solely in-frame clones and lacks some. The table shows under 750,000 clones, with 72% occurring only once. Sequencing used memory CD4+ T cells sorted from blood. Subset meaning: CD45RA-negative fraction. These TCRs come from a woman younger than 45 in good health.

The chain employs TRBV18 and TRBJ1-5; D may be TRBD1 (5 bases). From germline, CDR1 is KGHSH and CDR2 LQKENI. CDR3 length: 15 amino acids. V lost 4 bases and J 4 bases, leaving 14 bases between the germline ends. The CDR3: CASSRDSGGNQPQHF. CDR3 nucleotides: TGTGCCAGCTCACGGGACTCTGGCGGGAATCAGCCCCAGCATTTT.

This chain joins TRBV2 and TRBJ1-4; D is undetermined. In germline, CDR1 is SNHLY, CDR2 FYNNEI. Trimming cost V 3 bases and J 6 bases, with 2 bases left between them. The CDR3 covers 11 residues. Written as DNA, the CDR3 is TGTGCCAGCAGTGATTATGAAAAACTGTTTTTT. Its protein product is CASSDYEKLFF.

The sample holds a few counts of this clone. V gene TRBV7-6 combines with J gene TRBJ1-5; maybe TRBD1 (6 bases). The CDR3 has 15 amino acids. Trimming stripped 5 bases from V and 10 bases from J, with 21 bases between. Looked up from germline, CDR1 is SGHVS and CDR2 is FNYEAQ. In nucleotides, the CDR3 is TGTGCCAGCAGCACGACTACAGGGAATCGCTCCCCCCAGCATTTT. Encoded protein: CASSTTTGNRSPQHF. The variable domain in full, completed from reference TRBV7-6 and TRBJ1-5, reads GAGVSQSPRYKVTKRGQDVALRCDPISGHVSLYWYRQALGQGPEFLTYFNYEAQQDKSGLPNDRFSAERPEGSISTLTIQRTEQRDSAMYRCASSTTTGNRSPQHFGDGTRLSIL.

This chain links TRBV27 with TRBJ1-2, with TRBD1 matching 9 bases. J gave up 8 bases and V 6 bases, and 10 bases lay outside the gene matches. CDR3 length: 14 residues. The V gene's germline CDR1 is MNHEY and CDR2 SMNVEV (reference sequence). The CDR3 loop reads CASREGQGSYGYTF. The DNA for the CDR3 is TGTGCCAGCAGGGAAGGACAGGGGTCCTACGGCTACACCTTC.

The chain carries TRBV2 and TRBJ2-3, with D uncertain. Germline CDR1 reads SNHLY; CDR2 reads FYNNEI. The V end was cut by 5 bases, the J end by 3 bases, with 9 bases between. The CDR3 totals 13 residues. This chain's CDR3 is CASSPLRTDTQYF. As DNA, the CDR3 is TGTGCCAGCAGTCCACTCCGGACAGATACGCAGTATTTT. The full variable domain, in which reference TRBV2 and TRBJ2-3 provide the parts outside the CDR3, is EPEVTQTPSHQVTQMGQEVILRCVPISNHLYFYWYRQILGQKVEFLVSFYNNEISEKSEIFDDQFSVERPDGSNFTLKIRSTKLEDSAMYFCASSPLRTDTQYFGPGTRLTVL.

The chain employs TRBV18 and TRBJ2-3; 8 positions match TRBD1. The CDR3 length is 13 residues. CDR1 and CDR2 from the germline V gene are KGHSH and LQKENI. V was clipped by 4 bases and J by 4 bases; unmatched bases: 1. As DNA, the CDR3 is TGTGCCAGCTCACAGGACAGGGCAGATACGCAGTATTTT. This encodes CASSQDRADTQYF.

A remark on this clone: Distinct nucleotide sequences in the sample also encode this CDR3. V and J are TRBV5-1 and TRBJ1-4; D not certain. In germline, CDR1 is SGHRS, CDR2 YFSETQ. The ends were cut back, 0 bases at V and 4 bases at J, with 7 bases in the middle. CDR3 length equals 14 residues. DNA for the CDR3: TGCGCCAGCAGCTTGGTCGGGTATAATGAAAAACTGTTTTTT. This translates into CASSLVGYNEKLFF.

This clone was observed once. This chain connects TRBV11-2 to TRBJ2-1; TRBD2 might be the D (6 bases). The CDR3 is 13 amino acids. Germline V gene sequence: CDR1 SGHAT, CDR2 FQNNGV. V shed 4 bases and J shed 5 bases, with 9 bases lying between them. The CDR3 DNA reads TGTGCCAGCAGCTCCGGACTAAACAATGAGCAGTTCTTC. Translation gives CASSSGLNNEQFF.

This sequence joins TRBV19 and TRBJ2-2, with D unresolved. Germline lookup yields CDR1 LNHDA and CDR2 SQIVND (reference sequence). The CDR3 contains 13 residues. V was cut by 11 bases and J by 3 bases, with 13 bases left in between. The DNA for the CDR3 is TGTGCCCTTGAGGAGCGATACACCGGGGAGCTGTTTTTT. The encoded protein is CALEERYTGELFF.

The rearrangement links TRBV12-2 to TRBJ2-1; no DNA check was done on the table's D call, TRBD2. TRBV12-2 is a pseudogene segment. The CDR3 is 10 residues long. CDR3 sequence: CASRLREQFF. For the CDR3, the DNA is TGTGCAAGTCGCTTGAGGGAGCAGTTCTTC.

The chain recombines TRBV30 with TRBJ2-7, with D unresolved. The CDR3 has 14 residues. Trimming left V 0 bases short and J 3 bases short, with 12 bases between. Germline CDR1 GTSNPN, CDR2 SVGIG (reference sequence). The CDR3 is CAWSVSAGFYEQYF. In nucleotides, the CDR3 is TGTGCCTGGAGTGTATCGGCCGGTTTCTACGAGCAGTACTTC. The variable domain in full, with the rest retrieved from reference TRBV30 and TRBJ2-7, is SQTIHQWPATLVQPVGSPLSLECTVEGTSNPNLYWYRQAAGRGLQLLFYSVGIGQISSEVPQNLSASRPQDRQFILSSKKLLLSDSGFYLCAWSVSAGFYEQYFGPGTRLTVT.

This chain connects TRBV6-1 to TRBJ2-2, with D uncertain. The CDR3 has 15 residues. Looked up from germline, CDR1 is MNHNS and CDR2 is SASEGT. V shed 6 bases and J shed 6 bases, with 17 bases lying between them. CDR3 amino acids: CASSAGSVGAGELFF. In DNA form, the CDR3 reads TGTGCCAGCAGCGCCGGATCGGTTGGGGCCGGGGAGCTGTTTTTT.

The V and J genes are TRBV18 and TRBJ2-5, with TRBD2 matching 7 bases. V lost 6 bases to trimming and J lost 4 bases; unmatched junction nucleotides: 14. The CDR3 extends over 16 amino acids. Germline V gives CDR1 KGHSH, CDR2 LQKENI. The CDR3 spells CASSPNGAGEGETQYF. The CDR3 coding sequence is TGTGCCAGCTCCCCCAACGGGGCGGGAGAGGGAGAGACCCAGTACTTC.

The V call is TRBV19, the J call TRBJ1-2; D gene ambiguous. Trimming stripped 4 bases from V and 9 bases from J, with 15 bases between. This CDR3 contains 13 residues. CDR1 is LNHDA and CDR2 is SQIVND in the germline V gene (reference sequence). The CDR3 loop reads CASSTTSESSYTF. The CDR3, as DNA: TGTGCCAGTAGTACCACGTCAGAATCAAGCTACACCTTC.

This sequence joins TRBV18 and TRBJ2-1; D is perhaps TRBD1 (5 bases). Trimming took 6 bases from V and 10 from J, leaving 13 bases between them. Germline loops: CDR1 KGHSH, CDR2 LQKENI. The CDR3 runs 12 residues. CDR3 protein: CASSPDSPEQFF. DNA of the CDR3: TGTGCCAGCTCCCCCGACAGTCCGGAGCAGTTCTTC.

The gene calls are TRBV5-1 and TRBJ2-7, with 9 bases matching TRBD1. This CDR3 is 14 amino acids long. J lost 5 bases, V lost 0 bases, and 3 bases had no gene match. CDR1 is SGHRS and CDR2 is YFSETQ in the germline V gene. The CDR3 DNA reads as TGCGCCAGCAGCTTGGAGGGACAGGGAGACGAGCAGTACTTC. This sequence encodes CASSLEGQGDEQYF.

The table lists this clone with a count of one. The chain combines TRBV7-2 with TRBJ2-5; 10 bases fit TRBD2. With V trimmed by 3 bases and J by 5 bases, 9 bases remained unmatched. CDR3 length: 16 amino acids. In germline, CDR1 is SGHTA, CDR2 FQGNSA. The CDR3 spells CASSLWASGSGETQYF. CDR3 sequence (DNA): TGTGCCAGCAGCTTGTGGGCTAGCGGGAGCGGTGAGACCCAGTACTTC.

The chain carries TRBV10-3 and TRBJ2-1; 11 bases map to TRBD2. This CDR3 has 14 amino acids. The germline gives CDR1 ENHRY, CDR2 SYGVKD. J was trimmed by 1 base and V by 10 bases; bases with no gene match: 3. This chain's CDR3 is CATLAGGSYNEQFF. In DNA, the CDR3 is TGTGCCACCCTAGCGGGAGGTTCCTACAATGAGCAGTTCTTC.

The sample holds a few counts of this clone. CDR3 amino acids: CASSQGTVVTGELFF. As DNA, the CDR3 is TGCGCCAGCAGCCAAGGGACAGTCGTCACCGGGGAGCTGTTTTTT. The chain recombines TRBV4-1 with TRBJ2-2, with D possibly matching TRBD1 (6 bases). The CDR3 consists of 15 residues. Germline V lookup: CDR1 MGHRA, CDR2 YSYEKL. The V end was cut by 1 base, the J end by 4 bases, with 10 bases between.

This sequence joins TRBV7-2 and TRBJ1-1; D not certain. CDR3 size: 15 residues. The germline V gene has CDR1 SGHTA and CDR2 FQGNSA. V lost 1 base and J 0 bases, leaving 9 bases between the germline ends. The CDR3 loop reads CASSLGGRMNTEAFF. The CDR3 DNA follows: TGTGCCAGCAGCTTAGGAGGGAGGATGAACACTGAAGCTTTCTTT.

The chain joins TRBV28 to TRBJ2-7; TRBD2 matches 9 bases. V was pared by 6 bases and J by 4 bases, with 7 bases of the junction left unmatched. The CDR3 extends over 14 amino acids. Germline V gene sequence: CDR1 MDHEN, CDR2 SYDVKM. The CDR3 sequence: CASRNLAGSYEQYF. For the CDR3, the DNA is TGTGCCAGCAGGAACCTAGCGGGAAGTTACGAGCAGTACTTC. Looking up the rest from reference TRBV28 and TRBJ2-7 gives the full variable domain: DVKVTQSSRYLVKRTGEKVFLECVQDMDHENMFWYRQDPGLGLRLIYFSYDVKMKEKGDIPEGYSVSREKKERFSLILESASTNQTSMYLCASRNLAGSYEQYFGPGTRLTVT.

The V gene is TRBV9, the J gene TRBJ2-3; D is possibly TRBD2 (5 bases). Germline V gene data show CDR1 as SGDLS and CDR2 as YYNGEE. The CDR3 sequence is 13 residues long. V was pared by 5 bases and J by 2 bases, with 9 bases between. CDR3: CASSSGVTDTQYF. CDR3 nucleotide sequence: TGTGCCAGCAGTTCCGGGGTCACAGATACGCAGTATTTT.

The gene calls are TRBV29-1 and TRBJ2-7, with TRBD2 matching over 10 bases. The CDR3 is made up of 14 amino acids. The junction had 5 bases not matched to a gene; V was cut back by 5 bases and J by 1 base. Looked up from germline, CDR1 is SQVTM and CDR2 is ANQGSEA. CDR3 nucleotide sequence: TGCAGCGTTTCTAGCGGGAGTGCGTCCTACGAGCAGTACTTC. Translating gives CSVSSGSASYEQYF.